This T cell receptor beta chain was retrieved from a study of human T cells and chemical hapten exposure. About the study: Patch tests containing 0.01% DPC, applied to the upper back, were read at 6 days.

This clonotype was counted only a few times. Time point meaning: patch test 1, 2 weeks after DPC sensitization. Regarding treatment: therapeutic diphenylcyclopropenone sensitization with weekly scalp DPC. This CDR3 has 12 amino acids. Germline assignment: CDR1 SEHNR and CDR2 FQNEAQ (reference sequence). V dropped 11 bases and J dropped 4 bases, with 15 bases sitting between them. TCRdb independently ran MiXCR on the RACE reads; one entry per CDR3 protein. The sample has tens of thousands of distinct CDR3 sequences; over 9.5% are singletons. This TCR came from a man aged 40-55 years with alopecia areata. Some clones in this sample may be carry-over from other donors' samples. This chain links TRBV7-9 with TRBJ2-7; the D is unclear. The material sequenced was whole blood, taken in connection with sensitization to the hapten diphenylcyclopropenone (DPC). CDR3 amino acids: CALGDGSYEQYF. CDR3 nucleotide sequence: TGTGCCCTCGGTGACGGATCTTACGAGCAGTACTTC. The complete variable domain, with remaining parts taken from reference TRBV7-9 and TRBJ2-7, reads DTGVSQNPRHKITKRGQNVTFRCDPISEHNRLYWYRQTLGQGPEFLTYFQNEAQLEKSRLLSDRFSAERPKGSFSTLEIQRTEQGDSAMYLCALGDGSYEQYFGPGTRLTVT.